The 2 T cell receptor beta chains reported below all come from one sample, sequenced in a study of CD8 T cells in ankylosing spondylitis. Study-level points and caveats: Among TCR beta sequences, a motif of several highly homologous variants appeared characteristic of ankylosing spondylitis blood.

TCRdb re-derived calls from the 5' RACE reads in MiXCR, one entry per CDR3 protein. The repertoire has more than 500,000 distinct CDR3 sequences, approximately 5.3% of them found once; the top ten carry around 3.5%. The antigens for these receptors are not known. Sequencing was done on a sample of blood, either unsorted or a sorted T cell fraction (not recorded which). All receptors come from a male donor with ankylosing spondylitis.

The count of this clonotype is one. The rearrangement links TRBV6-1 to TRBJ2-1; 11 bases are shared with TRBD2. The CDR3 has 17 residues. J was trimmed by 0 bases and V by 8 bases; bases with no gene match: 9. Germline-derived CDR1 and CDR2 are MNHNS and SASEGT. CDR3 sequence (DNA): TGTGCCAGCGCCGGACTAGCGGGCCCTAGCTCCTACAATGAGCAGTTCTTC. Amino acids: CASAGLAGPSSYNEQFF.

The chain links TRBV28 to TRBJ2-3; a weak D match, TRBD1 (5 bases). Trimming shortened V by 3 bases and J by 3 bases, and 10 bases separated the two germline ends. The germline gives CDR1 MDHEN, CDR2 SYDVKM. The CDR3 has 14 residues. The CDR3 DNA follows: TGTGCCAGCAGTTTTAAGGGGCGTACAGATACGCAGTATTTT. Its protein product is CASSFKGRTDTQYF.